This record covers a single T cell receptor beta chain. This CDR3 has 15 residues. The V segment lost 11 bases and the J segment 0 bases; nucleotides outside the gene matches: 10. Germline loops: CDR1 ENHRY, CDR2 SYGVKD. These data originate in a study of cytomegalovirus exposure and HLA in healthy donors. Sequencing was performed with immunoSEQ multiplex PCR; in TCRdb, only in-frame clones are kept and a portion is missing. The sample yields 300,000 or so clones, over 75% seen once. The source is a man aged 25-40 years in good health and CMV-seronegative. The chain links TRBV10-3 to TRBJ2-1; 7 nucleotides align to TRBD1. Sequencing was done on a sample of PBMCs. CDR3 amino acids: CAVQTGQNSYNEQFF. The CDR3 DNA follows: TGTGCCGTACAGACGGGACAGAACTCCTACAATGAGCAGTTCTTC.